The 23 T cell receptor beta chains in this list originate from one sample, sequenced in a study of T cell clonotyping in hematopoietic cell transplantation. Clones were sequenced by immunoSEQ multiplex PCR, and TCRdb holds only the in-frame ones, with some missing. The sample gives some 9,700 clones, around 97% of which show up once; roughly 2.3% is in the top ten. The sample consisted of peripheral blood mononuclear cells, taken 100 days after allogeneic stem cell transplant. The receptors shown here come from a male patient between 55 and 70 years old who had an allogeneic stem cell transplant from a related donor, so the T cells may come from the graft donor. Some clones in this sample may be carry-over from other donors' samples.

V is TRBV28 and J is TRBJ2-7, with TRBD2 matching over 16 bases. V shed 4 bases and J 7 bases; nucleotides not matched to a gene: 4. The CDR3 runs to 15 residues. Germline-derived CDR1 and CDR2 are MDHEN and SYDVKM. The CDR3 reads CASSSGTSGGGEQYF. The CDR3 DNA is TGTGCCAGCAGTTCCGGGACTAGCGGGGGGGGTGAGCAGTACTTC.

This chain links TRBV2 with TRBJ2-3; the D gene is possibly TRBD2 (6 bases). There are 19 residues in the CDR3. Trimming took off 6 bases at V and 0 bases at J, with 25 bases between the two ends. From germline, CDR1 is SNHLY and CDR2 FYNNEI. The CDR3: CASSAPGVVAAKSTDTQYF. The CDR3 DNA reads TGTGCCAGCAGCGCCCCGGGGGTAGTAGCGGCTAAGAGCACAGATACGCAGTATTTT.

The genes are TRBV28 and TRBJ1-5; D remains ambiguous. CDR3 length: 14 residues. The V gene's germline CDR1 is MDHEN and CDR2 SYDVKM. Trimming left V 5 bases short and J 7 bases short, with 15 bases between. CDR3 sequence reads: CASSGRPHRQPQHF. CDR3 nucleotide sequence: TGTGCCAGCAGTGGCAGGCCTCACCGACAGCCCCAGCATTTT. The whole variable domain, remainder taken from reference TRBV28 and TRBJ1-5, is DVKVTQSSRYLVKRTGEKVFLECVQDMDHENMFWYRQDPGLGLRLIYFSYDVKMKEKGDIPEGYSVSREKKERFSLILESASTNQTSMYLCASSGRPHRQPQHFGDGTRLSIL.

The chain uses TRBV7-2 and TRBJ1-1; 7 bases are shared with TRBD1. CDR1 and CDR2 (germline): SGHTA, FQGNSA. J gave up 7 bases and V 5 bases, and 13 bases lay outside the gene matches. This CDR3 spans 15 amino acids. CDR3 protein: CASSPPEGGLSEAFF. The CDR3 nucleotides are TGTGCCAGCAGCCCTCCTGAAGGGGGCTTAAGTGAAGCTTTCTTT.

The chain carries TRBV5-1 and TRBJ1-5; 8 positions agree with TRBD1. Germline trimming cut 2 bases from V and 5 bases from J; bases unmatched to any gene: 6. From germline, CDR1 is SGHRS and CDR2 YFSETQ. The CDR3 runs to 15 residues. The CDR3 loop reads CASSLRQGTDQPQHF. The CDR3 DNA sequence: TGCGCCAGCAGCTTAAGACAGGGGACGGATCAGCCCCAGCATTTT. Filled out from reference TRBV5-1 and TRBJ1-5, the complete variable domain reads KAGVTQTPRYLIKTRGQQVTLSCSPISGHRSVSWYQQTPGQGLQFLFEYFSETQRNKGNFPGRFSGRQFSNSRSEMNVSTLELGDSALYLCASSLRQGTDQPQHFGDGTRLSIL.

This chain links TRBV7-2 with TRBJ2-1, with a possible D match to TRBD2 (5 bases). The V and J ends lost 5 bases and 9 bases respectively, with 11 bases between them. Germline assignment: CDR1 SGHTA and CDR2 FQGNSA. The CDR3 extends over 12 amino acids. The CDR3 coding sequence is TGTGCCAGCAGCCCCCTGAGCGGTGAGCAGTTCTTC. Protein: CASSPLSGEQFF.

The chain links TRBV5-6 to TRBJ2-1; no definite D call. The CDR3 has 13 amino acids. Germline V gives CDR1 SGHDT, CDR2 YYEEEE. V was shortened by 0 bases and J by 14 bases, with 15 bases between the two germline ends. Here the CDR3 reads CASSLVLSRSEFF. Here the CDR3 DNA reads TGTGCCAGCAGCTTGGTTCTCAGCCGTTCCGAGTTCTTC.

The chain couples TRBV5-1 to TRBJ1-1, with TRBD1 matching 7 bases. CDR3 length: 14 amino acids. After removal of 1 base from V and 5 bases from J, the junction contained 5 bases not matched to a gene. Looked up from germline, CDR1 is SGHRS and CDR2 is YFSETQ. In nucleotides, the CDR3 is TGCGCCAGCAGCTTGATCCAGGGGGGGACTGAAGCTTTCTTT. This translates into CASSLIQGGTEAFF.

V gene TRBV2 combines with J gene TRBJ2-4, with D maybe TRBD2 (6 bases). The CDR3 runs to 16 residues. CDR1 is SNHLY and CDR2 is FYNNEI in the germline V gene. The V end was cut by 4 bases, the J end by 1 base, with 14 bases between. This CDR3 reads CASSVQAGGAKNIQYF. Here the CDR3 DNA reads TGTGCCAGCAGTGTTCAAGCGGGTGGGGCCAAAAACATTCAGTACTTC.

The genes are TRBV5-1 and TRBJ2-5, with D possibly called TRBD1 or TRBD2 (5 bases each). Looked up from germline, CDR1 is SGHRS and CDR2 is YFSETQ. Trimming pared 10 bases from V and 5 bases from J, leaving 30 bases between. This CDR3 comprises 17 residues. In nucleotides, the CDR3 is TGCGCCTCCTCTCGAGGGCAGGGAATCAGTTGGGGGGAGACCCAGTACTTC. It encodes CASSRGQGISWGETQYF.

V and J are TRBV6-5 and TRBJ1-1; TRBD1 might be the D (5 bases). The CDR3 contains 13 residues. CDR1 MNHEY and CDR2 SVGAGI come from the germline V gene. The ends were cut back, 8 bases at V and 6 bases at J, with 16 bases in the middle. CDR3 in amino acids: CASGRGSHAEAFF. As DNA, the CDR3 is TGTGCCAGCGGTCGGGGCTCCCACGCTGAAGCTTTCTTT.

This clone was seen once. Other DNA variants within this sample encode the same CDR3. The rearrangement joins TRBV4-3 to TRBJ1-1; D not resolved. Germline loops: CDR1 LGHNA, CDR2 YSLEER. V was clipped by 4 bases and J by 3 bases, with 9 bases between them. This CDR3 region has 13 residues. In DNA, the CDR3 is TGCGCCAGCAGCCTCAATCGAGACACTGAAGCTTTCTTT. This translates into CASSLNRDTEAFF.

The chain employs TRBV27 and TRBJ2-7; 9 bases align to TRBD2. Germline CDR1 is MNHEY and CDR2 is SMNVEV (reference sequence). V lost 3 bases, J lost 6 bases, and 9 bases stayed unmatched. The CDR3 extends over 15 amino acids. The CDR3 sequence: CASSLERGAQGEQYF. As DNA, the CDR3 is TGTGCCAGCAGTTTGGAGCGGGGGGCCCAGGGCGAGCAGTACTTC.

The rearrangement links TRBV5-1 to TRBJ2-5; 11 bases match TRBD1. The junction had 7 bases not matched to a gene; V was cut back by 0 bases and J by 6 bases. Germline-derived CDR1 and CDR2 are SGHRS and YFSETQ. The CDR3 runs 16 residues. The CDR3 coding sequence is TGCGCCAGCAGCTTGGCCTGGACAGGGGGCGTGAAGACCCAGTACTTC. It codes for CASSLAWTGGVKTQYF.

The CDR3 here is CASSLEGQGTEPLHF. Written as DNA, the CDR3 is TGTGCCAGCAGCTTAGAGGGACAGGGAACCGAACCCCTCCACTTT. This chain connects TRBV7-7 to TRBJ1-6, with 9 nucleotides matching TRBD1. There are 15 residues in the CDR3. The junction had 7 bases not matched to a gene; V was cut back by 1 base and J by 12 bases. Germline V gene sequence: CDR1 SSHAT, CDR2 FNYEAQ (reference sequence).

This chain connects TRBV7-2 to TRBJ2-3, with D maybe TRBD1 (6 bases). The CDR3 loop spans 16 amino acids. V dropped 1 base and J dropped 0 bases, with 11 bases sitting between them. The germline CDR1 and CDR2 sequences are SGHTA and FQGNSA. This chain's CDR3 is CASSLVDRLSTDTQYF. Written as DNA, the CDR3 is TGTGCCAGCAGCTTAGTGGACAGACTTAGCACAGATACGCAGTATTTT. Variable domain in full (rest from reference TRBV7-2 and TRBJ2-3): GAGVSQSPSNKVTEKGKDVELRCDPISGHTALYWYRQSLGQGLEFLIYFQGNSAPDKSGLPSDRFSAERTGGSVSTLTIQRTQQEDSAVYLCASSLVDRLSTDTQYFGPGTRLTVL.

This chain uses TRBV19 with TRBJ1-1; weak D call: TRBD1 (6 bases). Per the germline V gene, CDR1 is LNHDA and CDR2 is SQIVND (reference sequence). The V gene lost 2 bases and the J gene lost 1 base, with 8 bases spanning the gap. This CDR3 comprises 14 residues. CDR3 in DNA: TGTGCCAGTAGTATAACAGGGACGAACACTGAAGCTTTCTTT. This gives the protein CASSITGTNTEAFF.

J is TRBJ1-1 and V is TRBV10-2, with 8 bases aligning to TRBD1. The CDR3 has 15 amino acids. Looked up from germline, CDR1 is WSHSY and CDR2 is SAAADI. V dropped 8 bases and J dropped 1; count of bases not matched to a gene: 9. The CDR3 sequence: CASGQGRVGNTEAFF. The CDR3 DNA follows: TGCGCCAGCGGACAGGGCAGAGTGGGGAACACTGAAGCTTTCTTT.

This rearrangement joins TRBV28 to TRBJ1-1; D not certain. The germline V gene has CDR1 MDHEN and CDR2 SYDVKM. The V end lost 6 bases, the J end lost 10 bases, and 15 bases lay between the germline ends. This CDR3 comprises 12 residues. The CDR3 loop is CASRPGRRRAFF. The CDR3 region has the DNA TGTGCCAGCAGACCCGGACGGAGACGAGCTTTCTTT.

The gene calls are TRBV2 and TRBJ1-1; 10 positions agree with TRBD1. The CDR3 runs to 16 residues. The junction had 15 bases not matched to a gene; V was cut back by 7 bases and J by 7 bases. The germline gives CDR1 SNHLY, CDR2 FYNNEI. CDR3 loop: CASTRDRGVGKGEAFF. The CDR3 DNA sequence: TGTGCCAGCACTAGGGACAGGGGTGTGGGGAAGGGTGAAGCTTTCTTT.

The chain carries TRBV7-2 and TRBJ2-1; D remains unclear. The CDR3 consists of 15 residues. Looked up from germline, CDR1 is SGHTA and CDR2 is FQGNSA. V lost 5 bases and J 6 bases, leaving 17 bases between the germline ends. CDR3 amino acids: CASSQTPLTGNEQFF. CDR3 bases: TGTGCCAGCAGCCAGACGCCGTTGACGGGCAATGAGCAGTTCTTC.

The chain carries TRBV5-1 and TRBJ2-1; TRBD1 matches at 8 bases. J gave up 0 bases and V 4 bases, and 6 bases lay outside the gene matches. Germline V gene data show CDR1 as SGHRS and CDR2 as YFSETQ. CDR3 length: 16 residues. DNA of the CDR3: TGCGCCAGCAGCCTGGACAGGGTGAGCTCCTACAATGAGCAGTTCTTC. As protein: CASSLDRVSSYNEQFF.

V and J are TRBV14 and TRBJ2-4; the D is unclear. The CDR3 is made up of 11 amino acids. V lost 8 bases to trimming and J lost 7 bases, with 9 bases between them. Germline V gene sequence: CDR1 SGHDN, CDR2 FVKESK. This CDR3 reads CASAPMNIQYF. CDR3 sequence (DNA): TGTGCCAGCGCCCCGATGAACATTCAGTACTTC.